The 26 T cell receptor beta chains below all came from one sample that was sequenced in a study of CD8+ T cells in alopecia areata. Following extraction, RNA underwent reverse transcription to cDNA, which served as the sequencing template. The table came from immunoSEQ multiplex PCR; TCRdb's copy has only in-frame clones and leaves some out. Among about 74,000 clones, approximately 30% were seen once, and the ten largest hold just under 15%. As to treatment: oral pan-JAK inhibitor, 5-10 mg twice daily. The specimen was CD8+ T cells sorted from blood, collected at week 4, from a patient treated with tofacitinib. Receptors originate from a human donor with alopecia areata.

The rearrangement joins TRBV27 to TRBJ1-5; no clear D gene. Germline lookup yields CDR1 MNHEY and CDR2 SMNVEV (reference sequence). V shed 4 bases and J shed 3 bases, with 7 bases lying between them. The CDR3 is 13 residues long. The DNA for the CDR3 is TGTGCCAGCAGTTGGAAGATCAATCAGCCCCAGCATTTT. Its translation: CASSWKINQPQHF.

CDR3 loop: CASSSSVYEQYF. The CDR3 DNA is TGTGCCAGCAGCTCTTCGGTGTACGAGCAGTACTTC. This chain joins TRBV7-9 and TRBJ2-7; D uncertain. The length of the CDR3 is 12 residues. CDR1 is SEHNR and CDR2 is FQNEAQ in the germline V gene (reference sequence). Between the trimmed V and J ends, which lost 4 bases and 4 bases, there was a span of 8 bases.

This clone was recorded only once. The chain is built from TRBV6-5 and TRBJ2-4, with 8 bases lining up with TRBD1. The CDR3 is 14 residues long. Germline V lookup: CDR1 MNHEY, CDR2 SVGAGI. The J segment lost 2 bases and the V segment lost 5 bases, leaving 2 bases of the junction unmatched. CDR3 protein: CASSTGGSKNIQYF. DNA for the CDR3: TGTGCCAGCAGTACAGGGGGTTCCAAAAACATTCAGTACTTC.

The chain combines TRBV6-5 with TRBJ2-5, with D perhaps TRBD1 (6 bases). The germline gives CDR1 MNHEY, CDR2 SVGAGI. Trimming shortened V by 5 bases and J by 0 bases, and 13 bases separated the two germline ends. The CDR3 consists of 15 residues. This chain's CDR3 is CASSPTGTYQETQYF. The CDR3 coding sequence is TGTGCCAGCAGTCCGACCGGGACATACCAAGAGACCCAGTACTTC.

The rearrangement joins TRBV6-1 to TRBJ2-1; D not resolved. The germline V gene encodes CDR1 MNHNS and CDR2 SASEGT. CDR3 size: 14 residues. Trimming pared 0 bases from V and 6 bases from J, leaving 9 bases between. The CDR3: CASSEAEPSNEQFF. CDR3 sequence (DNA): TGTGCCAGCAGTGAAGCGGAACCTAGCAATGAGCAGTTCTTC.

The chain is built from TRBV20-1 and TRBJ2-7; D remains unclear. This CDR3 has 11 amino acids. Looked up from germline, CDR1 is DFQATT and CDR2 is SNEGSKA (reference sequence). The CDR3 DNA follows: TGCAGCCCGCTGATTGACTACGAGCAGTACTTC. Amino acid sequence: CSPLIDYEQYF.

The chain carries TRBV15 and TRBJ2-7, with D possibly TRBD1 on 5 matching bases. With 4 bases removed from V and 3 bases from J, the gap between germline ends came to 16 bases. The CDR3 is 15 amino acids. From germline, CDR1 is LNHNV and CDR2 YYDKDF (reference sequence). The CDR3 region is CATSTTVANFYEQYF. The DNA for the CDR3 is TGTGCCACCAGCACGACAGTGGCCAACTTCTACGAGCAGTACTTC.

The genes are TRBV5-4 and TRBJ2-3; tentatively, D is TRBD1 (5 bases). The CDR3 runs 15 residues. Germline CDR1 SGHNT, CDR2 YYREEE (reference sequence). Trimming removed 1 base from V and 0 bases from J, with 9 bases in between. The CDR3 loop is CASSLNDSSTDTQYF. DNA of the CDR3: TGTGCCAGCAGCTTGAACGACAGTAGCACAGATACGCAGTATTTT.

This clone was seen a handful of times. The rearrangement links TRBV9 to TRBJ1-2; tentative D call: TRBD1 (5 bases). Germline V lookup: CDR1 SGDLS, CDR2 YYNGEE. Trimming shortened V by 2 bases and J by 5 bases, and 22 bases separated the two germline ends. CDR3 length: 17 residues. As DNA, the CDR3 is TGTGCCAGCAGCGTTGTTGACAGACCTCCGAATCCTTATGGCTACACCTTC. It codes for CASSVVDRPPNPYGYTF.

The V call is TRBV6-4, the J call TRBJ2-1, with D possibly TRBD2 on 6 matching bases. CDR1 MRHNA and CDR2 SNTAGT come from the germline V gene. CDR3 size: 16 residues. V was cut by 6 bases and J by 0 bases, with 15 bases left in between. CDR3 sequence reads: CASSYNGGSSYNEQFF. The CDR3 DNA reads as TGTGCCAGCAGCTATAATGGGGGGAGCTCCTACAATGAGCAGTTCTTC.

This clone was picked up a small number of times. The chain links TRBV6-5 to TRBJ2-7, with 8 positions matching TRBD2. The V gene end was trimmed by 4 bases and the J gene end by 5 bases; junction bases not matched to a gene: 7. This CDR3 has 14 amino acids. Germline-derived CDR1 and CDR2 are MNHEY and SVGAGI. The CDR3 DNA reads TGTGCCAGCAGTTCACAGCGGGAGTACAACGAGCAGTACTTC. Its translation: CASSSQREYNEQYF.

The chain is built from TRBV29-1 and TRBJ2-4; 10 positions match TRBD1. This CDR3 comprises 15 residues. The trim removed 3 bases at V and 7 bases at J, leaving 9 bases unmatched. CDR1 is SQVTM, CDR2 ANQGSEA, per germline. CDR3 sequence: CSVDGTGENRNIQYF. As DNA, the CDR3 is TGCAGCGTTGACGGGACAGGGGAGAATAGGAACATTCAGTACTTC. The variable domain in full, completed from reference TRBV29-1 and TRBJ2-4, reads SAVISQKPSRDICQRGTSLTIQCQVDSQVTMMFWYRQQPGQSLTLIATANQGSEATYESGFVIDKFPISRPNLTFSTLTVSNMSPEDSSIYLCSVDGTGENRNIQYFGAGTRLSVL.

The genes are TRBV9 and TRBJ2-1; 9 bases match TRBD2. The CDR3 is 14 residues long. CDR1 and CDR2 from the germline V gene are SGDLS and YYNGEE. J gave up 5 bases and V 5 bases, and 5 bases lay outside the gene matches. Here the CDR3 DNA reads TGTGCCAGCAGGACTAGCGGCAAAGACAATGAGCAGTTCTTC. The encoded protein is CASRTSGKDNEQFF.

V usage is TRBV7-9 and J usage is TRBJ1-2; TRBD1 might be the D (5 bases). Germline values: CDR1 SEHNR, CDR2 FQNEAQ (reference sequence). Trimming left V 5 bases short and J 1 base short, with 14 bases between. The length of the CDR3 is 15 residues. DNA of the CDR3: TGTGCCAGCAGCGGATGGGGACCAGATAACTATGGCTACACCTTC. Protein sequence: CASSGWGPDNYGYTF.

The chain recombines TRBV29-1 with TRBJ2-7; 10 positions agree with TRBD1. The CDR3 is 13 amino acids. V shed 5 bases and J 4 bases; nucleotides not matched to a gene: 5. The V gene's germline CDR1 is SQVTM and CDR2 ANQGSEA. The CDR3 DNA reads TGCAGCGTTACGACAGGGGGCCTATACGAGCAGTACTTC. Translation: CSVTTGGLYEQYF.

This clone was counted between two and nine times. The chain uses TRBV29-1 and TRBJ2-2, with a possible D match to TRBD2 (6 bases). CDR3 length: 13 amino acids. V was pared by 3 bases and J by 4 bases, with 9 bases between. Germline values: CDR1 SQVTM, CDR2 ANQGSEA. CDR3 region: CSVDLGGTGELFF. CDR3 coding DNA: TGCAGCGTTGATTTGGGGGGCACCGGGGAGCTGTTTTTT.

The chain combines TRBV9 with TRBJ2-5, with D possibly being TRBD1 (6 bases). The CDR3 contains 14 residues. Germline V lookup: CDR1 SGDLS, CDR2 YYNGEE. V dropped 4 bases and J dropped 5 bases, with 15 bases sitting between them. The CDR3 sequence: CASSPWGQQETQYF. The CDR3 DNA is TGTGCCAGCAGCCCGTGGGGGCAACAGGAGACCCAGTACTTC.

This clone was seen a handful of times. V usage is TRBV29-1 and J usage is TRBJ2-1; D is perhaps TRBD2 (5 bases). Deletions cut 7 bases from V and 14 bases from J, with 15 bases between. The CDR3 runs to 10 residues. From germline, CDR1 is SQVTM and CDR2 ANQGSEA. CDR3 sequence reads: CSARASEEFF. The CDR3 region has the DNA TGCAGCGCTAGAGCGTCGGAGGAGTTCTTC.

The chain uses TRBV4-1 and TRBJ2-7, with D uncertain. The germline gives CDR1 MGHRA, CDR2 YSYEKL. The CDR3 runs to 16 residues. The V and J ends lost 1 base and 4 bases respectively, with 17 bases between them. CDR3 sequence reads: CASSQVKGSFGYEQYF. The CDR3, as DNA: TGCGCCAGCAGCCAAGTGAAGGGTAGTTTCGGATACGAGCAGTACTTC.

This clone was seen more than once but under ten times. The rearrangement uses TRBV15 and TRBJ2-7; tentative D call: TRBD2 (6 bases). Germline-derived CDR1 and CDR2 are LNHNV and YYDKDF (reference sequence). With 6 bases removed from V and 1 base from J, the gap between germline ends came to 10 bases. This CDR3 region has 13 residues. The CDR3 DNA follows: TGTGCCACCAGTTCCCGGGGGTCCTACGAGCAGTACTTC. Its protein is CATSSRGSYEQYF.

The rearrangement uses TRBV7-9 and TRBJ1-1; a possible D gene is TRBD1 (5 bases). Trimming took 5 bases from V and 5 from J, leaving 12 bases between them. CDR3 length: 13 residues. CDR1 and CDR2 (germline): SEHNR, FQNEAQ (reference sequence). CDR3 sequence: CASSEPGRTEAFF. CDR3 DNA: TGTGCCAGCAGCGAACCGGGACGGACTGAAGCTTTCTTT.

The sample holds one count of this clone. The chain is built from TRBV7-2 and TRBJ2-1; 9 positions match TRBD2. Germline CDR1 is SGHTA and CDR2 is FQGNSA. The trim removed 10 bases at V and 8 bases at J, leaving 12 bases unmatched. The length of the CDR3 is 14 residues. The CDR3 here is CATVEAGGIDEQFF. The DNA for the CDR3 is TGTGCCACCGTCGAAGCGGGAGGTATAGATGAGCAGTTCTTC.

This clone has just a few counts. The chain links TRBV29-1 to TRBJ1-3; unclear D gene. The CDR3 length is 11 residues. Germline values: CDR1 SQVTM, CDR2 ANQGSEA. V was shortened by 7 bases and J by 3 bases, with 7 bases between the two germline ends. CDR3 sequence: CSGAVGNTIYF. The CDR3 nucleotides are TGCAGCGGGGCGGTTGGAAACACCATATATTTT.

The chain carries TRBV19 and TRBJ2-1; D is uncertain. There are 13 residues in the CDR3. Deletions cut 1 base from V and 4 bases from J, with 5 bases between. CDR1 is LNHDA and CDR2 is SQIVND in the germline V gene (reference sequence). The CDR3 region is CASSIGQYNEQFF. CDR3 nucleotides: TGTGCCAGTAGTATAGGCCAGTACAATGAGCAGTTCTTC.

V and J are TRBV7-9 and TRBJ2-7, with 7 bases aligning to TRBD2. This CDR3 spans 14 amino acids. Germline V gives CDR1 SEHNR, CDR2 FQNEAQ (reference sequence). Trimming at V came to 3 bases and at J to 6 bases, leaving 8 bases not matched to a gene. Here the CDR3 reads CASSFLAEPLEQYF. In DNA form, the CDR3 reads TGTGCCAGCAGCTTCCTAGCGGAACCCCTCGAGCAGTACTTC.

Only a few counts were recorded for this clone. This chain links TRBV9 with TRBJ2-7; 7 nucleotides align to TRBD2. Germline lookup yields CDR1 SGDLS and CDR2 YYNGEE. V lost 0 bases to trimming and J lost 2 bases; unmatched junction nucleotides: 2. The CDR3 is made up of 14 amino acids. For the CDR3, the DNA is TGTGCCAGCAGCGTAGCGGGAGGCACCTACGAGCAGTACTTC. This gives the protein CASSVAGGTYEQYF.